The 30 T cell receptor beta chains presented below share a single source sample, sequenced in a study of T cells after yellow fever vaccination. TCRdb re-called the 5' RACE reads through MiXCR, storing one row per CDR3 protein. This table holds roughly 70,000 distinct CDR3 sequences, roughly 8% found once. Source: CD8+ T cells sorted from PBMCs, taken on the day of the yellow fever booster vaccination. Receptors originate from a man aged 25-40 years who received the YFV17D yellow fever vaccine.

The chain recombines TRBV7-9 with TRBJ2-2; possibly TRBD2 for D (6 bases). The length of the CDR3 is 16 residues. The V gene's germline CDR1 is SEHNR and CDR2 FQNEAQ (reference sequence). Trimming stripped 3 bases from V and 5 bases from J, with 16 bases between. The CDR3 nucleotides read TGTGCCAGCAGCTTCCGGGACTCTACACTGACCGGGGAGCTGTTTTTT. This encodes CASSFRDSTLTGELFF.

This clonotype has more than one count but fewer than ten. V usage is TRBV2 and J usage is TRBJ2-3; 9 nucleotides match TRBD2. The CDR3 sequence is 14 residues long. Trimming cost V 6 bases and J 6 bases; bases outside gene matches: 7. The germline gives CDR1 SNHLY, CDR2 FYNNEI. Here the CDR3 DNA reads TGTGCCAGCAGATTAGCGGGAGTGGCGGATACGCAGTATTTT. Translation: CASRLAGVADTQYF.

This clonotype was counted many times. The chain is built from TRBV7-2 and TRBJ2-7; 9 nucleotides align to TRBD1. Germline V CDR1 and CDR2: SGHTA, FQGNSA. The length of the CDR3 is 15 residues. V shed 1 base and J 6 bases; nucleotides not matched to a gene: 7. The CDR3 is CASSLEGTGFGEQYF. Here the CDR3 DNA reads TGTGCCAGCAGCTTAGAGGGGACAGGGTTTGGCGAGCAGTACTTC. Drawing the rest from reference TRBV7-2 and TRBJ2-7, the complete variable domain is GAGVSQSPSNKVTEKGKDVELRCDPISGHTALYWYRQSLGQGLEFLIYFQGNSAPDKSGLPSDRFSAERTGGSVSTLTIQRTQQEDSAVYLCASSLEGTGFGEQYFGPGTRLTVT.

At least ten counts were recorded for this clonotype. V gene TRBV27 combines with J gene TRBJ2-7, with 8 bases aligning to TRBD2. After removal of 5 bases from V and 2 bases from J, the junction contained 8 bases not matched to a gene. In germline, CDR1 is MNHEY, CDR2 SMNVEV (reference sequence). The CDR3 runs 15 residues. In DNA form, the CDR3 reads TGTGCCAGCAGTACTAGCGGAGTCTTAACCTACGAGCAGTACTTC. This translates into CASSTSGVLTYEQYF.

This clonotype was seen more than once but under ten times. The chain links TRBV5-1 to TRBJ1-1; 8 positions match TRBD1. J was trimmed by 2 bases and V by 4 bases; bases with no gene match: 4. This CDR3 is built from 14 residues. From germline, CDR1 is SGHRS and CDR2 YFSETQ. CDR3 residues: CASSPGTGNTEAFF. The CDR3, as DNA: TGCGCCAGCAGCCCCGGGACAGGTAACACTGAAGCTTTCTTT. Together with reference TRBV5-1 and TRBJ1-1, the CDR3 gives the full variable domain: KAGVTQTPRYLIKTRGQQVTLSCSPISGHRSVSWYQQTPGQGLQFLFEYFSETQRNKGNFPGRFSGRQFSNSRSEMNVSTLELGDSALYLCASSPGTGNTEAFFGQGTRLTVV.

The chain links TRBV27 to TRBJ2-1, with D perhaps matching TRBD2 (6 bases). Trimming left V 8 bases short and J 9 bases short, with 11 bases between. The length of the CDR3 is 11 residues. Per the germline V gene, CDR1 is MNHEY and CDR2 is SMNVEV (reference sequence). In DNA, the CDR3 is TGTGCCAGCCCGCCACTAGCTGAGCAGTTCTTC. Translation gives CASPPLAEQFF.

In its sample, this clonotype was seen many times. The chain combines TRBV2 with TRBJ2-5; D is ambiguous. The CDR3 runs 15 residues. The germline V gene encodes CDR1 SNHLY and CDR2 FYNNEI. Trimming stripped 7 bases from V and 0 bases from J, with 15 bases between. The CDR3 loop reads CASNPGSGYQETQYF. CDR3 sequence (DNA): TGTGCCAGCAATCCCGGCAGTGGGTACCAAGAGACCCAGTACTTC.

The chain links TRBV25-1 to TRBJ2-7; D gene uncertain. The CDR3 sequence is 13 residues long. The V gene lost 2 bases and the J gene lost 1 base, with 6 bases spanning the gap. Germline CDR1 MGHDK, CDR2 SYGVNS. CDR3 protein: CASSEELSYEQYF. CDR3 DNA: TGTGCCAGCAGTGAAGAGTTGTCCTACGAGCAGTACTTC.

This chain joins TRBV2 and TRBJ2-7, with D perhaps TRBD2 (6 bases). This CDR3 spans 13 amino acids. Germline CDR1 SNHLY, CDR2 FYNNEI. Trimming pared 6 bases from V and 6 bases from J, leaving 15 bases between. As DNA, the CDR3 is TGTGCCAGCAGCCAGGGAGGTGGGTCCGAGCAGTACTTC. Translation gives CASSQGGGSEQYF.

The rearrangement uses TRBV12-3 or TRBV12-4 and TRBJ1-6; TRBD1 is a possible D gene (5 bases). CDR3 length: 14 amino acids. V lost 1 base and J lost 7, with 8 bases in between. The CDR3 loop reads CASSLVGGNSPLHF. CDR3 sequence (DNA): TGTGCCAGCAGTTTAGTGGGGGGAAATTCACCCCTCCACTTT.

The table lists this clonotype with a few counts. The chain carries TRBV7-9 and TRBJ2-2; D gene ambiguous. Trimming removed 1 base at V and 2 bases at J, with 8 bases between. Germline assignment: CDR1 SEHNR and CDR2 FQNEAQ (reference sequence). This CDR3 region has 15 residues. The CDR3 spells CASSLDRANTGELFF. In DNA, the CDR3 is TGTGCCAGCAGCTTAGATCGGGCCAACACCGGGGAGCTGTTTTTT.

This clonotype appeared many times. CDR3 sequence reads: CASSIGATGRDTQYF. The CDR3 DNA reads TGTGCCAGCAGTATAGGGGCTACTGGGAGGGATACGCAGTATTTT. This chain joins TRBV27 and TRBJ2-3; D possibly corresponds to TRBD2 (6 bases). The CDR3 covers 15 residues. The germline V gene has CDR1 MNHEY and CDR2 SMNVEV (reference sequence). V was pared by 5 bases and J by 6 bases, with 18 bases between.

The chain recombines TRBV28 with TRBJ2-2; D may be TRBD1 (5 bases). Germline CDR1 and CDR2: MDHEN and SYDVKM. This CDR3 is 15 amino acids long. V was clipped by 7 bases and J by 4 bases, with 16 bases between them. CDR3 amino acids: CASTAAGLGTGELFF. As DNA, the CDR3 is TGTGCCAGCACTGCGGCAGGGTTGGGCACCGGGGAGCTGTTTTTT.

V is TRBV25-1 and J is TRBJ2-2, with TRBD2 matching 9 bases. This CDR3 has 14 residues. V was pared by 6 bases and J by 6 bases, with 5 bases of the junction left unmatched. Germline CDR1 is MGHDK and CDR2 is SYGVNS. In DNA, the CDR3 is TGTGCCAGCAGGGCGGGGGGGGACCCCGGGGAGCTGTTTTTT. Encoded protein: CASRAGGDPGELFF.

This clonotype came up a few times. The rearrangement joins TRBV11-2 to TRBJ2-5; D remains ambiguous. Trimming cost V 2 bases and J 5 bases, with 12 bases left between them. This CDR3 region has 14 residues. CDR1 and CDR2 from the germline V gene are SGHAT and FQNNGV. CDR3 loop: CASSLNALGETQYF. The CDR3 DNA reads TGTGCCAGCAGCTTAAACGCGTTAGGGGAGACCCAGTACTTC.

There are a few counts of this clonotype. The genes are TRBV7-6 and TRBJ2-3; D may be TRBD2 (6 bases). V dropped 1 base and J dropped 6 bases, with 26 bases sitting between them. This CDR3 comprises 19 residues. Germline-derived CDR1 and CDR2 are SGHVS and FNYEAQ. The CDR3 DNA is TGTGCCAGCAGCTTAGATATGGGAGGAAGTCCGGGTCCCACGGATACGCAGTATTTT. Translation gives CASSLDMGGSPGPTDTQYF.

This clonotype was recorded at least ten times. The chain uses TRBV28 and TRBJ2-5; no clear D gene. This CDR3 is built from 12 residues. V was trimmed by 4 bases and J by 2 bases, leaving 5 bases between them. CDR1 and CDR2 from the germline V gene are MDHEN and SYDVKM. CDR3 protein: CASSSLQETQYF. CDR3 nucleotide sequence: TGTGCCAGCAGTTCCTTACAAGAGACCCAGTACTTC.

The chain links TRBV29-1 to TRBJ2-4; D call uncertain. The germline V and J ends were trimmed by 7 bases and 1 base, with 11 bases remaining between them. The CDR3 is made up of 13 amino acids. The V gene's germline CDR1 is SQVTM and CDR2 ANQGSEA. CDR3 amino acids: CSASGPAKNIQYF. The CDR3 nucleotides are TGCAGCGCCTCAGGACCGGCCAAAAACATTCAGTACTTC.

This clonotype has ten or more counts. The chain has TRBV6-5 and TRBJ2-1; 9 nucleotides line up with TRBD2. Germline CDR1 is MNHEY and CDR2 is SVGAGI. This CDR3 region has 19 residues. The V segment lost 2 bases and the J segment 0 bases; nucleotides outside the gene matches: 11. The CDR3 region is CASSYVWREGPSSYNEQFF. DNA for the CDR3: TGTGCCAGCAGTTACGTGTGGCGGGAGGGCCCTTCCTCCTACAATGAGCAGTTCTTC.

This rearrangement joins TRBV6-2 or TRBV6-3 to TRBJ2-5; 11 positions agree with TRBD2. The CDR3 length is 16 residues. Per the germline V gene, CDR1 is MNHEY and CDR2 is SVGEGT. Trimming at V came to 5 bases and at J to 5 bases, leaving 10 bases not matched to a gene. CDR3 DNA sequence: TGTGCCAGCAGTACCGAGACTAGCGGGAATTACGAGACCCAGTACTTC. Translated: CASSTETSGNYETQYF.

The chain is built from TRBV11-2 and TRBJ2-7, with 10 bases aligning to TRBD2. This CDR3 contains 16 residues. Germline CDR1 and CDR2: SGHAT and FQNNGV. Trimming took 0 bases from V and 4 from J; bases not matched to a gene: 6. The CDR3 nucleotides read TGTGCCAGCAGCTTAGATGGGTCTAGCGGGAGTTACGAGCAGTACTTC. This translates into CASSLDGSSGSYEQYF. Drawing the rest from reference TRBV11-2 and TRBJ2-7, the complete variable domain is EAGVAQSPRYKIIEKRQSVAFWCNPISGHATLYWYQQILGQGPKLLIQFQNNGVVDDSQLPKDRFSAERLKGVDSTLKIQPAKLEDSAVYLCASSLDGSSGSYEQYFGPGTRLTVT.

This clonotype came up a few times. V usage is TRBV29-1 and J usage is TRBJ2-1; D is tentatively TRBD1 or TRBD2 (7 bases each). Trimming took 0 bases from V and 12 from J, leaving 24 bases between them. This CDR3 has 16 residues. Germline V lookup: CDR1 SQVTM, CDR2 ANQGSEA. Here the CDR3 DNA reads TGCAGCGTTGAAGATCACGAGCGGGACAGTGGGTTAGGGCAGTTCTTC. Translated, it gives CSVEDHERDSGLGQFF.

This clonotype was observed many times. The V gene is TRBV28, the J gene TRBJ2-5, with D uncertain. With 6 bases removed from V and 0 bases from J, the gap between germline ends came to 11 bases. The CDR3 is made up of 14 amino acids. Germline V gene data show CDR1 as MDHEN and CDR2 as SYDVKM. CDR3 loop: CASSDLTDQETQYF. The CDR3 DNA is TGTGCCAGCAGCGACCTGACCGACCAAGAGACCCAGTACTTC.

This clonotype was seen a handful of times. The chain joins TRBV5-4 to TRBJ1-1, with D hard to call. Trimming stripped 0 bases from V and 4 bases from J, with 7 bases between. Germline-derived CDR1 and CDR2 are SGHNT and YYREEE (reference sequence). This CDR3 has 13 residues. CDR3 region: CASSLGTVTEAFF. CDR3 in DNA: TGTGCCAGCAGCTTGGGTACTGTCACTGAAGCTTTCTTT.

This clonotype appeared many times. The chain recombines TRBV4-3 with TRBJ1-1, with TRBD1 identical over 7 bases. Germline CDR1 reads LGHNA; CDR2 reads YSLEER. After removal of 0 bases from V and 9 bases from J, the junction contained 4 bases not matched to a gene. This CDR3 region has 13 residues. CDR3: CASSQDAGGKAFF. The CDR3 DNA follows: TGCGCCAGCAGCCAAGATGCAGGGGGGAAAGCTTTCTTT.

The genes are TRBV20-1 and TRBJ2-7; D is ambiguous. CDR1 and CDR2 from the germline V gene are DFQATT and SNEGSKA (reference sequence). V dropped 5 bases and J dropped 6 bases, with 11 bases sitting between them. The CDR3 is 11 amino acids. Here the CDR3 reads CSAYVGGEQYF. The CDR3 region has the DNA TGCAGTGCTTACGTTGGTGGCGAGCAGTACTTC.

This sequence joins TRBV7-3 and TRBJ2-1, with D unclear. Deletions cut 5 bases from V and 8 bases from J, with 7 bases between. The germline CDR1 and CDR2 sequences are SGHTA and FQGTGA. CDR3 length: 11 amino acids. The CDR3 nucleotides read TGTGCCAGCAGCCTTACGGATGAGCAGTTCTTC. It is translated as CASSLTDEQFF.

This sequence joins TRBV27 and TRBJ2-4, with 8 bases that match TRBD1. The CDR3 runs 15 residues. From germline, CDR1 is MNHEY and CDR2 SMNVEV (reference sequence). J gave up 2 bases and V 2 bases, and 2 bases lay outside the gene matches. The CDR3 protein is CASSLGQGPKNIQYF. CDR3 nucleotide sequence: TGTGCCAGCAGTTTAGGACAGGGCCCCAAAAACATTCAGTACTTC.

This clonotype was counted only a few times. The chain recombines TRBV6-2 or TRBV6-3 with TRBJ2-1; 9 bases fit TRBD1. CDR1 MNHEY and CDR2 SVGEGT come from the germline V gene. This CDR3 comprises 17 residues. J lost 4 bases, V lost 4 bases, and 11 bases had no gene match. The CDR3 is CASSSPLGQGTYNEQFF. CDR3 nucleotide sequence: TGTGCCAGCAGTTCCCCCTTAGGACAGGGGACTTACAATGAGCAGTTCTTC.

This chain connects TRBV5-6 to TRBJ2-3; no clear D. V shed 4 bases and J shed 6 bases, with 9 bases lying between them. The CDR3 runs to 12 residues. The germline gives CDR1 SGHDT, CDR2 YYEEEE. The CDR3 sequence is CASSLTRDTQYF. The CDR3 DNA follows: TGTGCCAGCAGCCTCACCCGGGATACGCAGTATTTT.